Shown below are 2 T cell receptor beta chains from a single sample sequenced in a study of CD8+CD57+ T cells in acquired aplastic anemia (dated by TCRdb to 2016 to 2018). Sequenced using an Illumina HiSeq 2000. TCR beta VDJ combination and CDR3 sequence profiling used genomic DNA as the template. The public reads were reprocessed in TCRdb via fastp at Q25 and MiXCR, keeping in-frame beta chains. Rows with a matching CDR3 protein are joined into one entry that keeps the most common DNA and genes. The sample records about half a million distinct CDR3 sequences, around 30% of which are singletons. The ten largest clones capture 0.82% of the sample. Expansion of CD8+CD57+ cells had been shown by flow cytometry in the patients chosen for sequencing. The sequenced sample consisted of sorted CD4+, CD8+, or CD8+CD57+ T cells (not recorded which) from PBMCs. The receptors derive from a human donor with aplastic anemia.

V and J are TRBV25-1 and TRBJ1-2; 7 bases are a match to TRBD1. The CDR3 consists of 12 residues. Trimming at V came to 9 bases and at J to 8 bases, leaving 9 bases not matched to a gene. Germline V gives CDR1 MGHDK, CDR2 SYGVNS. The CDR3 sequence: CARSDRVEGYTF. The CDR3 DNA follows: TGTGCCAGATCCGACAGGGTGGAAGGCTACACCTTC.

V gene TRBV2 combines with J gene TRBJ1-2; D may be TRBD1 (5 bases). V gave up 8 bases and J gave up 7 bases, with 14 bases separating them. This CDR3 has 12 residues. CDR1 SNHLY and CDR2 FYNNEI come from the germline V gene. CDR3 in amino acids: CASCYQGGGYTF. CDR3 sequence (DNA): TGTGCCAGCTGCTATCAGGGTGGTGGCTACACCTTC.